This T cell receptor (beta chain) was sequenced for a study of long-term antiretroviral therapy in people with HIV. Study-wide results and limits: ART was followed by higher diversity that remained below transplant donor controls. Among HIV repertoires, CDR3 length ranges were narrower than those of controls.

In the case of this clone: Its antigen is still unknown.

Survey-level resolution applied to immunoSEQ assay v3.0. Generated by immunoSEQ multiplex PCR, the TCRdb table keeps only in-frame clones and is missing some. Of approximately 35,000 clones detected, roughly three quarters appear once; the ten largest clones hold 8% to 10%. Trimming removed 2 bases from V and 4 bases from J, with 18 bases in between. The CDR3 sequence is 16 residues long. Germline CDR1 reads SGDLS; CDR2 reads YYNGEE. The source material was unsorted PBMCs, sampled 3.1 years after starting antiretroviral therapy. V gene TRBV9 combines with J gene TRBJ2-5; D is perhaps TRBD1 or TRBD2 (6 bases each). The clonotype was recovered from a woman aged 45-65 years with HIV. The CDR3 DNA reads as TGTGCCAGCAGCGTGGGGGGTCGGGGGCCGATAGAGACCCAGTACTTC. Its protein is CASSVGGRGPIETQYF.